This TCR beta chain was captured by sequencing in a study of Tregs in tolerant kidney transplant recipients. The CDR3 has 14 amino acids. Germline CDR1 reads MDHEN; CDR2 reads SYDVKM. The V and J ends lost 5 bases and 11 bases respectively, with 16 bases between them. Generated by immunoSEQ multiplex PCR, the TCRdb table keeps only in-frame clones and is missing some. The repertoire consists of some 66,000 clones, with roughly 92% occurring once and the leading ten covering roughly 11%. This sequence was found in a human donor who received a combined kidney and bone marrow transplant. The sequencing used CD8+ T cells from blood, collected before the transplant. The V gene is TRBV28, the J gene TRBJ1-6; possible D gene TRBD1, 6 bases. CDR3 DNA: TGTGCCAGCAGTCTAGACAACAGGGCTGCACCCCTCCACTTT. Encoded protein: CASSLDNRAAPLHF.